What follows is one TCR beta chain and its context. Its target is unknown. The source of the sample is a study of T cell responses to AZD1222 COVID-19 vaccine. Study outcomes and limitations: Close to half of all spike-specific TCRs reportedly target regions of the variants that are unmutated.

The assay was immunoSEQ multiplex PCR, and TCRdb's table has in-frame clones only and misses some. The sample includes 100,000 to 150,000 clones, more than 80% of them seen just once. Germline values: CDR1 SEHNR, CDR2 FQNEAQ (reference sequence). V was pared by 3 bases and J by 8 bases, with 6 bases of the junction left unmatched. CDR3 length: 14 amino acids. The TCR sequence derives from an adult in good health. Source: peripheral blood, taken on day 0 of AZD1222 vaccination. This chain connects TRBV7-9 to TRBJ1-4; the match to TRBD1 covers 7 bases. CDR3 sequence: CASSLFQGEEKLFF. CDR3 nucleotides: TGTGCCAGCAGCTTGTTTCAGGGGGAAGAAAAACTGTTTTTT.